Given below is one T cell receptor beta chain in context. Other nucleotide sequences in the sample specify the same CDR3. Those who donated, Caucasian adults without exception, all lived in Nashville, Tennessee. A split of CD4+ cells into CD45RA+ naive and CD45RA-negative memory subsets was performed. These data originate in a study of shared clonotypes between healthy human individuals. Study-wide background: Three plates each covered CD4 naive and memory; CD8 naive two, CD8 memory one.

TCRdb keeps only in-frame clones here, not all; method: immunoSEQ multiplex PCR. The table lists 600,000 to 700,000 clones, 73% of them singletons. The V and J ends lost 4 bases and 2 bases, in that order; junction bases with no gene match: 6. The V gene's germline CDR1 is SGHRS and CDR2 YFSETQ. The CDR3 spans 15 residues. The sequence derives from a woman under 40 in good health. The sample was memory CD4+ T cells sorted from blood. This sample's subset: CD45RA-negative fraction. V and J are TRBV5-1 and TRBJ2-5, with 9 positions matching TRBD2. The CDR3 protein is CASSLSGRLQETQYF. Written as DNA, the CDR3 is TGCGCCAGCAGCCTCAGCGGGAGGTTACAAGAGACCCAGTACTTC.